This TCR beta chain appears in the sequencing data of a study of glioma-infiltrating T cells after dendritic cell vaccination. General study points: Few patients contributed both blood and tumor specimens.

Note on this clone: What it recognizes is unknown.

Regarding time point: after dendritic cell vaccination, including at tumor progression/relapse. Isocitrate dehydrogenase mutation was absent in all glioblastoma patients. PBMC were collected before vaccination, two weeks after the third vaccination, and at progression. Profiling relied on immunoSEQ multiplex PCR, and the TCRdb table lists in-frame clones only, not all of them. The data hold roughly 60,000 clones, with 85% to 90% observed a single time. CDR3 length: 16 amino acids. Unmatched junction bases numbered 3, after V lost 3 bases and J lost 5 bases. In germline, CDR1 is SGHRS, CDR2 YFSETQ. V usage is TRBV5-1 and J usage is TRBJ2-1; 15 bases are a match to TRBD2. This TCR derives from a human donor with glioblastoma. The specimen comprised blood, sampled after dendritic cell vaccination. CDR3: CASSSGLAGGHNEQFF. CDR3 sequence (DNA): TGCGCCAGCAGCTCGGGACTAGCGGGGGGCCACAATGAGCAGTTCTTC.